A single sample is the source of the 9 T cell receptor beta chains below, sequenced in a study of circulating and synovial CD4+ cells in juvenile arthritis. The repertoire was sequenced with immunoSEQ multiplex PCR; TCRdb's copy has only in-frame clones and lacks some. Among 15,000 to 20,000 clones listed, around nine tenths were seen once. The sample consisted of CD4+ T cells from blood. Receptors were obtained from a human donor with juvenile idiopathic arthritis.

The V and J genes are TRBV14 and TRBJ1-2; TRBD1 matches 7 bases. The CDR3 runs 17 residues. Germline assignment: CDR1 SGHDN and CDR2 FVKESK. The V and J ends lost 3 bases and 4 bases, in that order; junction bases with no gene match: 14. Here the CDR3 reads CASSHLTGVPFSYGYTF. The DNA of the CDR3 is TGTGCCAGCAGCCATCTAACAGGGGTCCCTTTCTCCTATGGCTACACCTTC.

The chain is built from TRBV9 and TRBJ2-1; 7 bases align to TRBD2. V was pared by 8 bases and J by 8 bases, with 10 bases of the junction left unmatched. The V gene's germline CDR1 is SGDLS and CDR2 YYNGEE. This CDR3 is 13 amino acids long. The CDR3 is CASDQGGSHEQFF. The CDR3 nucleotides are TGTGCCAGTGATCAGGGCGGGAGCCATGAGCAGTTCTTC.

This chain connects TRBV27 to TRBJ1-4; D might be TRBD1 (5 bases). V dropped 3 bases and J dropped 5 bases, with 13 bases sitting between them. CDR1 MNHEY and CDR2 SMNVEV come from the germline V gene (reference sequence). This CDR3 has 15 residues. This chain's CDR3 is CASSLSTAENEKLFF. In DNA, the CDR3 is TGTGCCAGCAGTTTGTCGACAGCCGAGAATGAAAAACTGTTTTTT.

This clone was seen once. The gene calls are TRBV2 and TRBJ1-5; no definite D call. Per germline, CDR1 SNHLY and CDR2 FYNNEI. The CDR3 loop spans 14 amino acids. Trimming left V 3 bases short and J 5 bases short, with 11 bases between. This chain's CDR3 is CASSDRLGDQPQHF. Written as DNA, the CDR3 is TGTGCCAGCAGTGATCGGCTGGGCGATCAGCCCCAGCATTTT.

This clone was seen only once. The rearrangement joins TRBV25-1 to TRBJ2-2; D possibly corresponds to TRBD2 (5 bases). V was trimmed by 2 bases and J by 9 bases, leaving 13 bases between them. The germline V gene has CDR1 MGHDK and CDR2 SYGVNS. This CDR3 has 14 amino acids. Here the CDR3 DNA reads TGTGCCAGCAGTGAACTAGAGGGCTCCCGGGAGCTGTTTTTT. It encodes CASSELEGSRELFF.

The chain couples TRBV5-6 to TRBJ2-3; maybe TRBD2 (5 bases). This CDR3 contains 16 residues. Deletions cut 3 bases from V and 2 bases from J, with 16 bases between. CDR1 is SGHDT and CDR2 is YYEEEE in the germline V gene. CDR3 coding DNA: TGTGCCAGCAGCTCGGATGCACTAGATAACACAGATACGCAGTATTTT. Its protein product is CASSSDALDNTDTQYF.

This clone has just one count. The genes are TRBV19 and TRBJ1-2; D call uncertain. Germline-derived CDR1 and CDR2 are LNHDA and SQIVND (reference sequence). Trimming cost V 5 bases and J 0 bases, with 13 bases left between them. The length of the CDR3 is 15 residues. The CDR3 DNA follows: TGTGCCAGTAGTTCCAGAGCGGGAACTAACTATGGCTACACCTTC. This gives the protein CASSSRAGTNYGYTF.

This clone appeared a single time. V usage is TRBV10-3 and J usage is TRBJ1-1, with D possibly TRBD1 on 5 matching bases. Trimming left V 4 bases short and J 1 base short, with 7 bases between. The germline CDR1 and CDR2 sequences are ENHRY and SYGVKD. This CDR3 contains 13 residues. CDR3 amino acids: CAISVTANTEAFF. The CDR3 DNA reads TGTGCCATCAGTGTGACAGCGAACACTGAAGCTTTCTTT.

V gene TRBV27 combines with J gene TRBJ1-4; D is unresolved. V shed 0 bases and J shed 7 bases, with 9 bases lying between them. The CDR3 extends over 14 amino acids. CDR1 is MNHEY, CDR2 SMNVEV, per germline (reference sequence). The CDR3 DNA follows: TGTGCCAGCAGTTTATCCAGGTCTACTGAAAAACTGTTTTTT. Translation gives CASSLSRSTEKLFF.